One sample yielded the 32 T cell receptor beta chains listed below, sequenced in a study of neoadjuvant anti-PD-1 for oral cavity cancer. The sample's time point: after neoadjuvant nivolumab, at surgical resection. Using immunoSEQ multiplex PCR, the repertoire was profiled, and TCRdb retains in-frame clones only, with some absent. This table has more than 11,000 clones, about three quarters appearing once. The sample in question was PBMCs, obtained after nivolumab (anti-PD-1) treatment. These receptor sequences come from a person aged 40 to 85 with oral cavity squamous cell carcinoma.

The V call is TRBV11-2, the J call TRBJ1-1; 9 bases agree with TRBD1. The J segment lost 1 base and the V segment lost 4 bases, leaving 1 base of the junction unmatched. The germline gives CDR1 SGHAT, CDR2 FQNNGV. The CDR3 loop spans 14 amino acids. CDR3 sequence reads: CASSSGQGNTEAFF. The CDR3 region has the DNA TGTGCCAGCAGCTCGGGACAGGGGAACACTGAAGCTTTCTTT.

The chain carries TRBV6-1 and TRBJ2-1, with TRBD2 matching over 11 bases. Germline CDR1 reads MNHNS; CDR2 reads SASEGT. CDR3 length equals 17 residues. Trimming took 4 bases from V and 7 from J; bases not matched to a gene: 12. In DNA form, the CDR3 reads TGTGCCAGCAGTGGGGGTAACTTAGCGGGAGGGGGAAATGAGCAGTTCTTC. Protein: CASSGGNLAGGGNEQFF.

The V gene is TRBV27, the J gene TRBJ2-1; 7 bases align to TRBD2. CDR1 MNHEY and CDR2 SMNVEV come from the germline V gene (reference sequence). The length of the CDR3 is 16 residues. V was pared by 1 base and J by 2 bases, with 5 bases of the junction left unmatched. As DNA, the CDR3 is TGTGCCAGCAGTTTATTAGCGGGTGGGGCCTACAATGAGCAGTTCTTC. Translated, it gives CASSLLAGGAYNEQFF.

CDR3 protein: CAISRAGLAEILEGNEQFF. CDR3 DNA sequence: TGTGCCATCTCAAGAGCGGGACTAGCGGAGATATTGGAAGGCAATGAGCAGTTCTTC. The gene calls are TRBV10-3 and TRBJ2-1; 11 positions agree with TRBD2. The CDR3 consists of 19 residues. Germline CDR1 and CDR2: ENHRY and SYGVKD. Germline trimming cut 8 bases from V and 6 bases from J; bases unmatched to any gene: 21.

V and J are TRBV19 and TRBJ2-7, with 13 bases identical to TRBD2. The length of the CDR3 is 15 residues. Per germline, CDR1 LNHDA and CDR2 SQIVND (reference sequence). With 4 bases clipped from V and 2 bases from J, the junction kept 2 bases outside the gene matches. The CDR3, as DNA: TGTGCCAGTAGTACCGGGACTAGCGGGACCTACGAGCAGTACTTC. It translates to CASSTGTSGTYEQYF. Complete variable domain (other parts from reference TRBV19 and TRBJ2-7): DGGITQSPKYLFRKEGQNVTLSCEQNLNHDAMYWYRQDPGQGLRLIYYSQIVNDFQKGDIAEGYSVSREKKESFPLTVTSAQKNPTAFYLCASSTGTSGTYEQYFGPGTRLTVT.

The chain links TRBV4-2 to TRBJ2-2; D remains unclear. The germline V gene has CDR1 LGHNA and CDR2 YNFKEQ. This CDR3 region has 17 residues. Deletions cut 0 bases from V and 8 bases from J, with 19 bases between. The CDR3: CASSQDRVLRYSGELFF. CDR3 DNA: TGTGCCAGCAGCCAAGATCGGGTCCTCCGCTACTCGGGGGAGCTGTTTTTT.

The chain links TRBV5-1 to TRBJ2-1; D ambiguous. CDR3 size: 16 residues. The germline gives CDR1 SGHRS, CDR2 YFSETQ. Trimming left V 0 bases short and J 5 bases short, with 15 bases between. The CDR3 loop is CASSLGPGPPNNEQFF. CDR3 coding DNA: TGCGCCAGCAGCTTGGGGCCAGGCCCACCCAACAATGAGCAGTTCTTC.

Only a few counts were recorded for this clone. The J gene is TRBJ2-7, the V gene TRBV28; TRBD2 matches at 11 bases. With V trimmed by 5 bases and J by 4 bases, 10 bases remained unmatched. This CDR3 has 16 residues. Germline V gives CDR1 MDHEN, CDR2 SYDVKM. DNA of the CDR3: TGTGCCAGCAGTCCAATAGCGGGAGGGCCTCTTTACGAGCAGTACTTC. Residues: CASSPIAGGPLYEQYF.

In this sample, this clone turned up a few times. V usage is TRBV9 and J usage is TRBJ2-1; 12 bases fit TRBD2. The germline CDR1 and CDR2 sequences are SGDLS and YYNGEE. J gave up 7 bases and V 2 bases, and 4 bases lay outside the gene matches. CDR3 length equals 15 residues. Written as DNA, the CDR3 is TGTGCCAGCAGCGTCCTAGCGGGGGGGCGGAATGAGCAGTTCTTC. This encodes CASSVLAGGRNEQFF.

The sample holds one count of this clone. The chain recombines TRBV30 with TRBJ2-3, with D perhaps matching TRBD1 (5 bases). From germline, CDR1 is GTSNPN and CDR2 SVGIG (reference sequence). The CDR3 runs to 12 residues. V dropped 6 bases and J dropped 2 bases, with 9 bases sitting between them. CDR3 sequence reads: CACQGNTDTQYF. The DNA for the CDR3 is TGTGCCTGTCAGGGAAACACAGATACGCAGTATTTT.

CDR3 DNA: TGTGCCAGCAGTGAAGGGCAGGCCGGGGACACCATATATTTT. It encodes CASSEGQAGDTIYF. The chain couples TRBV6-1 to TRBJ1-3; no firm D call. CDR3 length: 14 residues. Trimming removed 1 base from V and 8 bases from J, with 12 bases in between. Per the germline V gene, CDR1 is MNHNS and CDR2 is SASEGT.

The rearrangement uses TRBV5-1 and TRBJ2-1; TRBD1 is a possible D gene (6 bases). Germline V CDR1 and CDR2: SGHRS, YFSETQ. Trimming cost V 2 bases and J 9 bases, with 18 bases left between them. The length of the CDR3 is 15 residues. The DNA for the CDR3 is TGCGCCAGCAGCTTTGCGGACAGCCCCTCGGGTGAGCAGTTCTTC. It specifies CASSFADSPSGEQFF.

This sequence joins TRBV2 and TRBJ2-7, with no clear D. Germline CDR1 SNHLY, CDR2 FYNNEI. The CDR3 covers 12 residues. CDR3 sequence (DNA): TGTGCTATGAGGCCGAGCTCCTACGAGCAGTACTTC. Encoded protein: CAMRPSSYEQYF.

The chain carries TRBV5-1 and TRBJ2-4, with D tentatively TRBD1 (7 bases). The germline CDR1 and CDR2 sequences are SGHRS and YFSETQ. This CDR3 is built from 14 residues. The germline V and J ends were trimmed by 6 bases and 6 bases, with 16 bases remaining between them. CDR3 amino acids: CASTAGGQPNIQYF. The DNA of the CDR3 is TGCGCCAGCACTGCCGGGGGACAGCCAAACATTCAGTACTTC.

The genes are TRBV7-6 and TRBJ2-2, with D perhaps matching TRBD2 (5 bases). Germline assignment: CDR1 SGHVS and CDR2 FNYEAQ. The CDR3 totals 16 residues. The V end lost 1 base, the J end lost 2 bases, and 11 bases lay between the germline ends. The chain's CDR3 is CASSLEGSVNTGELFF. The CDR3 coding sequence is TGTGCCAGCAGCTTAGAGGGTAGCGTAAACACCGGGGAGCTGTTTTTT.

This clone was detected only once. V is TRBV7-6 and J is TRBJ1-1; 8 bases are shared with TRBD1. Per the germline V gene, CDR1 is SGHVS and CDR2 is FNYEAQ. With 2 bases clipped from V and 4 bases from J, the junction kept 9 bases outside the gene matches. This CDR3 region has 16 residues. CDR3 DNA sequence: TGTGCCAGCAGCTTAACACAGGGGGATGTGAGCACTGAAGCTTTCTTT. This encodes CASSLTQGDVSTEAFF.

The rearrangement joins TRBV6-6 to TRBJ1-1; D is undetermined. The germline CDR1 and CDR2 sequences are MNHNY and SVGAGI (reference sequence). V lost 7 bases to trimming and J lost 1 base, with 7 bases between them. The CDR3 runs to 12 residues. The CDR3 spells CASTEKNTEAFF. The CDR3 DNA is TGTGCCAGCACCGAGAAGAACACTGAAGCTTTCTTT.

The CDR3 loop is CASSQVGESYEQYF. The CDR3 DNA reads as TGCGCCAGCAGCCAAGTTGGGGAATCCTACGAGCAGTACTTC. The V call is TRBV4-1, the J call TRBJ2-7; D is unclear. CDR3 length equals 14 residues. Germline V gene sequence: CDR1 MGHRA, CDR2 YSYEKL. The V end was cut by 1 base, the J end by 1 base, with 8 bases between.

The chain uses TRBV5-4 and TRBJ2-3, with D unresolved. CDR1 and CDR2 (germline): SGHNT, YYREEE (reference sequence). The CDR3 has 13 residues. Trimming pared 9 bases from V and 2 bases from J, leaving 13 bases between. For the CDR3, the DNA is TGTGCCACCTCTCCTGCACCCACAGATACGCAGTATTTT. Translating it yields CATSPAPTDTQYF.

The genes are TRBV6-1 and TRBJ2-3; no reliable D call. The germline CDR1 and CDR2 sequences are MNHNS and SASEGT. The CDR3 extends over 17 amino acids. Trimming removed 0 bases from V and 0 bases from J, with 13 bases in between. CDR3 protein: CASSEARAASSTDTQYF. For the CDR3, the DNA is TGTGCCAGCAGTGAAGCTAGGGCAGCCTCTAGCACAGATACGCAGTATTTT.

The V gene is TRBV28, the J gene TRBJ1-1, with 8 bases fitting TRBD1. This CDR3 is 15 amino acids long. From germline, CDR1 is MDHEN and CDR2 SYDVKM. The V gene end was trimmed by 4 bases and the J gene end by 0 bases; junction bases not matched to a gene: 4. CDR3 coding DNA: TGTGCCAGCAGTTCACAGGGGGGGTTGAACACTGAAGCTTTCTTT. This sequence encodes CASSSQGGLNTEAFF.

The chain uses TRBV4-2 and TRBJ2-1, with TRBD2 identical over 11 bases. Trimming removed 0 bases from V and 8 bases from J; junction bases left unmatched: 6. The germline V gene encodes CDR1 LGHNA and CDR2 YNFKEQ. This CDR3 contains 16 residues. The CDR3 loop is CASSQETSGSGYEQFF. The CDR3 DNA sequence: TGTGCCAGCAGCCAAGAAACTAGCGGGAGTGGCTATGAGCAGTTCTTC.

CDR3 in DNA: TGTGCCAGCAGTTACTCCAGGGTCTACAATGAGCAGTTCTTC. Its translation: CASSYSRVYNEQFF. V gene TRBV6-6 combines with J gene TRBJ2-1, with D perhaps matching TRBD1 (5 bases). The CDR3 runs 14 residues. The germline V and J ends were trimmed by 0 bases and 3 bases, with 6 bases remaining between them. CDR1 is MNHNY and CDR2 is SVGAGI in the germline V gene (reference sequence).

The chain carries TRBV27 and TRBJ2-3; TRBD2 matches 8 bases. The CDR3 is made up of 14 amino acids. Per germline, CDR1 MNHEY and CDR2 SMNVEV (reference sequence). V was pared by 3 bases and J by 1 base, with 0 bases of the junction left unmatched. The CDR3 nucleotides read TGTGCCAGCAGTTTTAGCGGGGGCACAGATACGCAGTATTTT. It translates to CASSFSGGTDTQYF.

The chain combines TRBV6-6 with TRBJ2-3; D unresolved. CDR3 size: 12 residues. Deletions cut 5 bases from V and 3 bases from J, with 6 bases between. Per the germline V gene, CDR1 is MNHNY and CDR2 is SVGAGI (reference sequence). For the CDR3, the DNA is TGTGCCAGCAGTCCCCATACAGATACGCAGTATTTT. It yields the protein CASSPHTDTQYF.

J is TRBJ2-7 and V is TRBV19; D unclear. The CDR3 spans 13 residues. Germline assignment: CDR1 LNHDA and CDR2 SQIVND (reference sequence). V gave up 7 bases and J gave up 2 bases, with 12 bases separating them. The CDR3 protein is CASTNPFTYEQYF. The CDR3 DNA reads as TGTGCCAGTACAAACCCCTTTACCTACGAGCAGTACTTC.

The V call is TRBV9, the J call TRBJ2-3, with 12 bases aligning to TRBD2. Germline CDR1 reads SGDLS; CDR2 reads YYNGEE. Losses at the gene ends were 0 bases for V and 10 bases for J; bases not matched to a gene: 6. CDR3 length equals 15 residues. The CDR3 loop reads CASSVGALAGGSQYF. CDR3 DNA: TGTGCCAGCAGCGTAGGAGCTCTAGCGGGAGGGTCGCAGTATTTT.

The gene calls are TRBV5-1 and TRBJ2-7; D is perhaps TRBD2 (6 bases). There are 15 residues in the CDR3. The V end lost 0 bases, the J end lost 2 bases, and 12 bases lay between the germline ends. Germline loops: CDR1 SGHRS, CDR2 YFSETQ. The CDR3 is CASSLGLAEPYEQYF. CDR3 nucleotide sequence: TGCGCCAGCAGCTTGGGTTTAGCGGAACCCTACGAGCAGTACTTC.

V and J are TRBV7-2 and TRBJ1-2; TRBD1 aligns across 9 bases. Trimming took 2 bases from V and 7 from J; bases not matched to a gene: 5. Germline lookup yields CDR1 SGHTA and CDR2 FQGNSA. This CDR3 region has 14 residues. CDR3 sequence reads: CASSLQRDRAGYTF. In DNA, the CDR3 is TGTGCCAGCAGCTTACAACGGGACAGGGCTGGCTACACCTTC.

This clone was picked up a small number of times. The chain employs TRBV6-5 and TRBJ1-4; D is uncertain. CDR3 length: 14 amino acids. Germline V gene sequence: CDR1 MNHEY, CDR2 SVGAGI. The germline V and J ends were trimmed by 8 bases and 7 bases, with 17 bases remaining between them. The CDR3 DNA is TGTGCCAGCGCCAGTCCAAAGCTGGGTGAAAAACTGTTTTTT. Protein product: CASASPKLGEKLFF.

CDR3 coding DNA: TGTGCCAGCACTCTCGGGTCCGGAGGGAGCACTGAAGCTTTCTTT. It specifies CASTLGSGGSTEAFF. The J gene is TRBJ1-1, the V gene TRBV6-1; D unclear. V was trimmed by 7 bases and J by 4 bases, leaving 19 bases between them. The length of the CDR3 is 15 residues. CDR1 and CDR2 (germline): MNHNS, SASEGT.

The V call is TRBV19, the J call TRBJ1-2; tentative D call: TRBD1 (5 bases). Germline loops: CDR1 LNHDA, CDR2 SQIVND (reference sequence). CDR3 length: 16 residues. The V and J ends lost 3 bases and 9 bases respectively, with 23 bases between them. The chain's CDR3 is CASSIPTPGSLGRYTF. Here the CDR3 DNA reads TGTGCCAGTAGTATCCCTACCCCCGGCAGCTTGGGACGCTACACCTTC.